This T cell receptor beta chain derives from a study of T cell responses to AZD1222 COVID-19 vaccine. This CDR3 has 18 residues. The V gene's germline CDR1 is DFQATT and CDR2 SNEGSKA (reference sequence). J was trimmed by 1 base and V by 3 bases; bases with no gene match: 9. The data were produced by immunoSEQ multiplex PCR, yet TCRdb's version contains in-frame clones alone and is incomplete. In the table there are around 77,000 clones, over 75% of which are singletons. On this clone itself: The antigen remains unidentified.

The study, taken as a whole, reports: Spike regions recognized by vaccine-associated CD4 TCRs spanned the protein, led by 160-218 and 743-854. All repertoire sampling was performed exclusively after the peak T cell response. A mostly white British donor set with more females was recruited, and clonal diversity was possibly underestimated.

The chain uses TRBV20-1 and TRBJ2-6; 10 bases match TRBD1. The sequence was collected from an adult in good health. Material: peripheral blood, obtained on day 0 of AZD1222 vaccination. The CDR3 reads CSASLVGQGGSGANVLTF. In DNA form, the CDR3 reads TGCAGTGCTAGTCTTGTCGGACAGGGGGGATCTGGGGCCAACGTCCTGACTTTC.